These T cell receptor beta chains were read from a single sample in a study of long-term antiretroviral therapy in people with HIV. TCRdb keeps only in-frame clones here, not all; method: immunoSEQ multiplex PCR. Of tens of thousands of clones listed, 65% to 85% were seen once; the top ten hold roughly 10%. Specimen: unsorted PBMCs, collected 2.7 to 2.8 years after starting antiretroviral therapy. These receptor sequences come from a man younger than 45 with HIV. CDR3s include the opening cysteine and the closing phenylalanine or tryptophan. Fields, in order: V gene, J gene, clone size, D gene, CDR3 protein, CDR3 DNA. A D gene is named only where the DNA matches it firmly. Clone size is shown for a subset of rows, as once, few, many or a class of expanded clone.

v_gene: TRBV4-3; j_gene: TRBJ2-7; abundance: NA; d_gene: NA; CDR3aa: CASSQDSGFYEQYF; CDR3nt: TGCGCCAGCAGCCAAGACTCGGGTTTCTACGAGCAGTACTTC
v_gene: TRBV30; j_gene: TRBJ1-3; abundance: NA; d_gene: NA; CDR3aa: CAWSVWDNSGNTIYF; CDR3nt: TGTGCCTGGAGTGTATGGGACAACTCTGGAAACACCATATATTTT
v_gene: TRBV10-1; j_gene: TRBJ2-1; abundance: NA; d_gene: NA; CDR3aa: CASSENPIDEQFF; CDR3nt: TGCGCCAGCAGTGAGAACCCCATTGATGAGCAGTTCTTC
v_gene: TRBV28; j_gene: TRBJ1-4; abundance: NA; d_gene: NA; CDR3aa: CASSEHSTNEKLFF; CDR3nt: TGTGCCAGCAGTGAACACAGTACTAATGAAAAACTGTTTTTT
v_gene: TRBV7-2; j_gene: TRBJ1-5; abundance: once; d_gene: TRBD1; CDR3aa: CASSFRQGHQPQHF; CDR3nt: TGTGCCAGCAGCTTCAGACAGGGGCACCAGCCCCAGCATTTT
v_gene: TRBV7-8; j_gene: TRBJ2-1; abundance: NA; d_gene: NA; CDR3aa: CASSRSQLVNEQFF; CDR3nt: TGTGCCAGCAGCCGTAGTCAGTTGGTAAATGAGCAGTTCTTC
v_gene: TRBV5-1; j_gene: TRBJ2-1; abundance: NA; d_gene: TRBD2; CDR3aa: CASSLGVAGHNEQFF; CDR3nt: TGCGCCAGCAGCTTGGGAGTAGCGGGACACAATGAGCAGTTCTTC
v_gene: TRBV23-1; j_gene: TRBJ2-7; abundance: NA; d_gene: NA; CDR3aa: CASSQSGSYEQYF; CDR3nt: TGCGCCAGCAGTCAAAGCGGCTCCTACGAGCAGTACTTC
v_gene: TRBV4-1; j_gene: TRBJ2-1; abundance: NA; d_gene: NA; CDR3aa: CASSQVRRNEQFF; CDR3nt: TGCGCCAGCAGCCAAGTCAGAAGGAATGAGCAGTTCTTC
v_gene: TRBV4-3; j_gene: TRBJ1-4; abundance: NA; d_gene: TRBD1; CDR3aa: CASSQLTGASNEKLFF; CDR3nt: TGCGCCAGCAGCCAATTGACAGGGGCTTCTAATGAAAAACTGTTTTTT
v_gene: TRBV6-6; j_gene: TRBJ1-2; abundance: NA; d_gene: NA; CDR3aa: CASSYSRDRLDGYTF; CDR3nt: TGTGCCAGCAGTTACTCGAGGGACCGGCTTGATGGCTACACCTTC
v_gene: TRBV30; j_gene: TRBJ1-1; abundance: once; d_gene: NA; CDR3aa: CAWSVGGRAFF; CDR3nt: TGTGCCTGGAGTGTGGGAGGGAGAGCTTTCTTT
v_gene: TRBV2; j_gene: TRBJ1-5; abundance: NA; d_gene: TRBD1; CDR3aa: CASWGDRATGQPQHF; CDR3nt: TGTGCCAGCTGGGGAGACAGGGCGACGGGTCAGCCCCAGCATTTT
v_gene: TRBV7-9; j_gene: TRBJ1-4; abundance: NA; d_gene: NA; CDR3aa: CASSLTGTNEKLFF; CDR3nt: TGTGCCAGCAGCCTAACTGGGACTAATGAAAAACTGTTTTTT
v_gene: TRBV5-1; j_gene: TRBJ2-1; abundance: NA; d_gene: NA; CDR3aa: CASSLDRDNEQFF; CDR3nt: TGCGCCAGCAGCTTGGACAGGGATAATGAGCAGTTCTTC
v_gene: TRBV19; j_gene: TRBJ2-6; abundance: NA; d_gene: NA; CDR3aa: CASSGGGGPVLTF; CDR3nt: TGTGCCAGTAGTGGCGGAGGAGGGCCCGTCCTGACTTTC
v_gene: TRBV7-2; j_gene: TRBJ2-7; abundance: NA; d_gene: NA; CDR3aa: CASSPAGIYEQYF; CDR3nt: TGTGCCAGCAGCCCAGCTGGGATCTACGAGCAGTACTTC
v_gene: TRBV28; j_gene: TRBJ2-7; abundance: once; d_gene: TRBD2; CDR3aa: CASSFSGTSGAFYEQYF; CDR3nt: TGTGCCAGCAGTTTTTCGGGGACTAGCGGGGCCTTCTACGAGCAGTACTTC
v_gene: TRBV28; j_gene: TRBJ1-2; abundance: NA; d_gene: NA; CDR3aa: CASRPTRGNYGYTF; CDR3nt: TGTGCCAGCAGGCCGACCAGGGGAAACTATGGCTACACCTTC
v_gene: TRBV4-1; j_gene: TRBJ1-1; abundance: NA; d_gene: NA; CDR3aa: CASSLQGVNTEAFF; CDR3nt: TGCGCCAGCAGCCTACAGGGAGTGAACACTGAAGCTTTCTTT
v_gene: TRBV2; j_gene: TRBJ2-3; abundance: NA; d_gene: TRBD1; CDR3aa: CASSAGQHTDTQYF; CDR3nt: TGTGCCAGCAGTGCGGGACAGCATACAGATACGCAGTATTTT
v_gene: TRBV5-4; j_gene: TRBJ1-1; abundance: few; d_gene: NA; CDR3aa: CASSRLGGLNTEAFF; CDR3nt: TGTGCCAGCAGCCGATTAGGCGGGCTGAACACTGAAGCTTTCTTT
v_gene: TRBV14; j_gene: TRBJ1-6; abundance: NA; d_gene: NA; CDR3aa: CASSQPNRVTLHF; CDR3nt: TGTGCCAGCAGCCAACCCAACAGGGTGACCCTCCACTTT
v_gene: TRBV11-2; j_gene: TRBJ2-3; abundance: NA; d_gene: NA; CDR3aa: CASSLSLARTDTQYF; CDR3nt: TGTGCCAGCAGCTTAAGCCTAGCCCGCACAGATACGCAGTATTTT